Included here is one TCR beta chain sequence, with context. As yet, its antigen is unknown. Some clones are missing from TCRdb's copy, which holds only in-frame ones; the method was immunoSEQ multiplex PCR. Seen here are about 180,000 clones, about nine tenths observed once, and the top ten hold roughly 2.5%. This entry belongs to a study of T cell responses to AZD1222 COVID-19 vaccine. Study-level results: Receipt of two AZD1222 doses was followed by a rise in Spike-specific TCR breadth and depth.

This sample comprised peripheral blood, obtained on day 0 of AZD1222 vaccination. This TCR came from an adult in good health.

CDR3 in DNA: TGTGCCTCGCGGGGGGGGACGAGGGGCACAGATACGCAGTATTTT. Amino acids: CASRGGTRGTDTQYF. The rearrangement uses TRBV28 and TRBJ2-3, with TRBD2 matching over 9 bases. V shed 11 bases, J shed 1 base, and the junction held 10 bases outside the gene matches. The CDR3 contains 15 residues. The germline CDR1 and CDR2 sequences are MDHEN and SYDVKM.